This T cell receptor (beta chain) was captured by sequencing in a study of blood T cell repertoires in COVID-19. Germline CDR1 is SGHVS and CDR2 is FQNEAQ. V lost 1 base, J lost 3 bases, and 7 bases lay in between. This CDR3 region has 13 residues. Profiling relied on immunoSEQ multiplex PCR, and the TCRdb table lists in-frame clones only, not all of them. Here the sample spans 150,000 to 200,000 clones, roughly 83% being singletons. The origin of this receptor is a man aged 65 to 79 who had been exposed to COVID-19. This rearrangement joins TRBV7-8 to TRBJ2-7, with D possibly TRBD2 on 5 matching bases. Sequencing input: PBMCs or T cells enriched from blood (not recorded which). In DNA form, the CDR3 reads TGTGCCAGCAGCTTAGGAGGGTACTACGAGCAGTACTTC. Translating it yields CASSLGGYYEQYF. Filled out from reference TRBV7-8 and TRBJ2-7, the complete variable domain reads GAGVSQSPRYKVAKRGQDVALRCDPISGHVSLFWYQQALGQGPEFLTYFQNEAQLDKSGLPSDRFFAERPEGSVSTLKIQRTQQEDSAVYLCASSLGGYYEQYFGPGTRLTVT.